This TCR beta chain was captured in a study of blood T cell repertoires in COVID-19. Study in general: COVID-19 samples collected from the United States, Italy and Spain covered acute and convalescent phases.

Assay: immunoSEQ multiplex PCR; the TCRdb copy retains only in-frame clones and omits some. The sample has some 57,000 clones; 80% to 95% are singletons. The germline CDR1 and CDR2 sequences are LGHNA and YSLEER. This CDR3 is 16 amino acids long. V dropped 2 bases and J dropped 3; count of bases not matched to a gene: 5. The source of this sequence is a middle-aged man with active COVID-19. Sequenced material: peripheral blood. This chain connects TRBV4-3 to TRBJ2-2; 8 bases map to TRBD1. The CDR3 region has the DNA TGCGCCAGCAGCCAAACCGAGACAGGGGACACCGGGGAGCTGTTTTTT. Translating gives CASSQTETGDTGELFF.